Below, one T cell receptor (beta chain) is given with its context. This sample was included in a study of T cell changes during pregnancy in multiple sclerosis. CDR1 is MGHDK, CDR2 SYGVNS, per germline. V lost 0 bases and J lost 5, with 13 bases in between. This CDR3 has 15 amino acids. Some clones are missing from TCRdb's copy, which holds only in-frame ones; the method was immunoSEQ multiplex PCR. The top ten clones hold 5.5% to 7.5% of a sample with 15,000 to 20,000 clones, 70% to 90% of them seen once. The specimen was CD8+ T cells from peripheral blood mononuclear cells, collected in the third trimester of pregnancy. The TCR was taken from a female donor in good health, enrolled as a control in a pregnancy study. The rearrangement joins TRBV25-1 to TRBJ1-1; D is unresolved. CDR3 sequence reads: CASSEYPEAQTEAFF. The CDR3 DNA follows: TGTGCCAGCAGTGAATATCCCGAGGCACAAACTGAAGCTTTCTTT.